This is a list of T cell receptor beta chains from one sample in a study of cytomegalovirus exposure and HLA in healthy donors. The assay was immunoSEQ multiplex PCR, and TCRdb's table has in-frame clones only and misses some. Among some 140,000 clones, roughly 80% were seen once, and the ten largest hold about 4%. Specimen: PBMCs. These receptors came from a woman between 40 and 55 years old in good health and CMV-seronegative. The CDR3 runs from the conserved cysteine through the conserved F or W. A D gene is named only where the DNA matches it firmly. The size field is filled for only some rows; it gives once, few, many or a size class.

NA	NA	TRBJ2-2	TRBV10-1	TGCGCCAGCAGTGAGGCCGGGGCCGGGGAGCTGTTTTTT	CASSEAGAGELFF
NA	NA	TRBJ1-2	TRBV7-2	TGTGCCAGCAGCTTAATCTGGGGGGGGCAGGGCTATGGCTACACCTTC	CASSLIWGGQGYGYTF
NA	TRBD2	TRBJ2-3	TRBV5-1	TGCGCCAGCAGCGGTATAGCGGGGTCTCGCACAGATACGCAGTATTTT	CASSGIAGSRTDTQYF
once	NA	TRBJ1-1	TRBV5-1	TGCGCCAGCAGCCGAAATAGTGAGGGAACTGAAGCTTTCTTT	CASSRNSEGTEAFF
NA	NA	TRBJ2-3	TRBV5-1	TGCGCCAGCAGCTTGGGACAGCGCACAGATACGCAGTATTTT	CASSLGQRTDTQYF
NA	NA	TRBJ1-4	TRBV5-4	TGTGCCAGCAGCGGCGGCGGTTCAACTAATGAAAAACTGTTTTTT	CASSGGGSTNEKLFF
once	NA	TRBJ1-3	TRBV10-2	TGCGCCAGCACCCGCGACGGGAGCTCTGGAAACACCATATATTTT	CASTRDGSSGNTIYF
NA	TRBD1	TRBJ2-5	TRBV6-4	TGTGCCAGCAGTAGGGGGCCGGAAGAGACCCAGTACTTC	CASSRGPEETQYF
few	TRBD1	TRBJ1-1	TRBV5-1	TGCGCCAGCAGCTTGGGCCAGGGGGCCCTCTCCACTGAAGCTTTCTTT	CASSLGQGALSTEAFF
NA	TRBD1	TRBJ2-2	TRBV19	TGTGCCAGTAGACGACAGGGGAACACCGGGGAGCTGTTTTTT	CASRRQGNTGELFF
few	NA	TRBJ2-5	TRBV28	TGTGCCAGCAGTTTGGGGTTAGTCCAGGGGGAGACCCAGTACTTC	CASSLGLVQGETQYF
NA	NA	TRBJ1-6	TRBV2	TGTGCCAGCAGTGAAGAGGGATTGGGGAGAAGTAATTCACCCCTCCACTTT	CASSEEGLGRSNSPLHF
NA	NA	TRBJ1-1	TRBV6-5	TGTGCCAGCAGTTACTACCTTGGAGGCGACGACACTGAAGCTTTCTTT	CASSYYLGGDDTEAFF
NA	TRBD1	TRBJ2-7	TRBV27	TGTGCCAGCAGTTTTCAACAGGGGAGCTCCTACGAGCAGTACTTC	CASSFQQGSSYEQYF
few	TRBD1	TRBJ2-1	TRBV5-6	TGTGCCAGCATCCCAGGGACAGGGACCTACAATGAGCAGTTCTTC	CASIPGTGTYNEQFF
NA	NA	TRBJ2-3	TRBV13	TGTGCCAGCAGCTTCCGGGACATAGGCACAGATACGCAGTATTTT	CASSFRDIGTDTQYF
NA	TRBD2	TRBJ2-3	TRBV7-8	TGTGCCAGCAGCCCTAGGGTAGCGGGGGCCCAGGGCACAGATACGCAGTATTTT	CASSPRVAGAQGTDTQYF